This is a list of T cell receptor beta chains from one sample in a study of shared clonotypes between healthy human individuals. Produced via immunoSEQ multiplex PCR; TCRdb's table is partial and in-frame only. This sample yields over a million clones, of which roughly 96% are seen a single time; roughly 1.2% belongs to the top ten. The sample was naive CD4+ T cells sorted from blood. The receptor set was obtained from a man in his thirties or forties in good health. Each CDR3 is given with its conserved first and last residue. D genes are given only for firm matches.

>TRBV7-9|TRBD1
CASRSGQGAFYEQYF
>TRBV5-1|.
CASSLGQRYGYTF
>TRBV28|TRBD1
CASSLDRVVYEQYF
>TRBV9|.
CASSVSPRESYEQYF
>TRBV19|.
CASSVNLEGNQPQHF
>TRBV2|TRBD1
CASSGWRGQNQPQHF
>TRBV4-1|.
CASSQDPERGHYEQYF
>TRBV18|.
CASSPLEGGRTDTQYF
>TRBV28|TRBD1
CASRQGDRSNQPQHF
>TRBV28|.
CATYRSPLLYEQYF
>TRBV20-1|.
CSADRGNTIYF
>TRBV5-6|.
CASSLPGGETQYF
>TRBV19|.
CASKVGEKLFF
>TRBV25-1|.
CASSSLGGYGYTF